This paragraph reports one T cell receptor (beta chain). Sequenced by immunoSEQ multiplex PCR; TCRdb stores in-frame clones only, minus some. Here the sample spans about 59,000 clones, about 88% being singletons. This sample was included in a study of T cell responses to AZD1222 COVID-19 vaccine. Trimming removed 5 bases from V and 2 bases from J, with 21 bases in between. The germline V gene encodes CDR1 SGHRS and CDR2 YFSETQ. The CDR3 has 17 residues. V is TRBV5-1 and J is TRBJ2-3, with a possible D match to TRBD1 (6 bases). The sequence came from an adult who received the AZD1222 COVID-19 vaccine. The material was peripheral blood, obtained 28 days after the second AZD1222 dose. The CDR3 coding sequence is TGCGCCAGCAGGAGGGGGTTTGGCCAACCCTTCACAGATACGCAGTATTTT. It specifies CASRRGFGQPFTDTQYF. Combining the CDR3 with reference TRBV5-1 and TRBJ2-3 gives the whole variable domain KAGVTQTPRYLIKTRGQQVTLSCSPISGHRSVSWYQQTPGQGLQFLFEYFSETQRNKGNFPGRFSGRQFSNSRSEMNVSTLELGDSALYLCASRRGFGQPFTDTQYFGPGTRLTVL.